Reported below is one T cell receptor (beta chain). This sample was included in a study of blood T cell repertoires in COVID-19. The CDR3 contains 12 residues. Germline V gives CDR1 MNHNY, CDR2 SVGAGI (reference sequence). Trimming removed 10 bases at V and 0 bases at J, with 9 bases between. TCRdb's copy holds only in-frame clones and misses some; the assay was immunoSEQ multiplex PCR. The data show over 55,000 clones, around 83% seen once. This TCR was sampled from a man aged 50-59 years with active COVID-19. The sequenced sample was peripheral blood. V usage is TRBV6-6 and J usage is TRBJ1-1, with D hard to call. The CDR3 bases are TGTGCCACGTCTAGAATGAACACTGAAGCTTTCTTT. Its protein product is CATSRMNTEAFF.